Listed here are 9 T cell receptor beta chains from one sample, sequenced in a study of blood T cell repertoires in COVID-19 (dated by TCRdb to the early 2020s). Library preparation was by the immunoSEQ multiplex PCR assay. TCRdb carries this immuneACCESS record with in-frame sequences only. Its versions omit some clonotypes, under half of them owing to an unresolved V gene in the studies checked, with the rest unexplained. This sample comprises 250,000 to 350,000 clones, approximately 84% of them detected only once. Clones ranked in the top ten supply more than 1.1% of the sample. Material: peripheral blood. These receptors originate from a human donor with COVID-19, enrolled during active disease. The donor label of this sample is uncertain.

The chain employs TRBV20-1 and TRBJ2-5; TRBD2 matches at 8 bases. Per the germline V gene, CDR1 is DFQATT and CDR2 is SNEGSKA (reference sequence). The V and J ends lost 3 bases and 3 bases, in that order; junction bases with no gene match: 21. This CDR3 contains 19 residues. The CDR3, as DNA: TGCAGTGCTAGTCACACTACCGCCGGGACTAGGGGGGGTAAAGAGACCCAGTACTTC. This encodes CSASHTTAGTRGGKETQYF.

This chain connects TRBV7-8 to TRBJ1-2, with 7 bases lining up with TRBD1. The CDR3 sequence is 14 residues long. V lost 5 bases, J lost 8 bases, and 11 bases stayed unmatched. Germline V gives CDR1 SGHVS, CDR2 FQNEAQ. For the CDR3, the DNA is TGTGCCAGCAGCCGAGAGAGGGGGCTTTGGGGCTACACCTTC. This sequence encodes CASSRERGLWGYTF.

CDR3 loop: CASSLGGTGAGGSYNSPLHF. CDR3 bases: TGCGCCAGCAGCTTGGGAGGGACAGGGGCCGGGGGCTCCTATAATTCACCCCTCCACTTT. V and J are TRBV5-1 and TRBJ1-6; 10 nucleotides match TRBD1. CDR1 and CDR2 from the germline V gene are SGHRS and YFSETQ. Trimming cost V 0 bases and J 0 bases; bases outside gene matches: 9. This CDR3 spans 20 amino acids.

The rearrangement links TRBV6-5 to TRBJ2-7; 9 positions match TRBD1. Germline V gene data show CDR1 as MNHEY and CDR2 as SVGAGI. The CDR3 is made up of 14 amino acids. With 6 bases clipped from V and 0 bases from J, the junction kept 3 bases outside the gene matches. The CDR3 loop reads CASRDRGASYEQYF. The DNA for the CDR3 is TGTGCCAGCAGGGACAGGGGAGCCTCCTACGAGCAGTACTTC.

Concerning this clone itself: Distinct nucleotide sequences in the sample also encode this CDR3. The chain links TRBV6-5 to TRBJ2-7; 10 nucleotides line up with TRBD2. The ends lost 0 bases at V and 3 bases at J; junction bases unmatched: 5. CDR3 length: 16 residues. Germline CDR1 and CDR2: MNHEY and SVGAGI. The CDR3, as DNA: TGTGCCAGCAGTTACTCGAGGCTAGCGGGAGTCTACGAGCAGTACTTC. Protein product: CASSYSRLAGVYEQYF.

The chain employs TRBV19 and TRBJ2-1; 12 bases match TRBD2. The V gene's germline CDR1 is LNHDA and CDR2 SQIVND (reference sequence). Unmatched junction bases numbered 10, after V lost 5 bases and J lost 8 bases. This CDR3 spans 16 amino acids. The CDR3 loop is CASSSQLAGGLDEQFF. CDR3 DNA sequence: TGTGCCAGTAGTTCGCAACTAGCGGGAGGACTAGATGAGCAGTTCTTC.

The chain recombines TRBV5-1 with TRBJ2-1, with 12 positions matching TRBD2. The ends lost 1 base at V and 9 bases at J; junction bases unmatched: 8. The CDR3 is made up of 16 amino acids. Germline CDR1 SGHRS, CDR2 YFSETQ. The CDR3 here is CASSLTTSGSGGEQFF. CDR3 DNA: TGCGCCAGCAGCTTGACGACTAGCGGGAGCGGGGGTGAGCAGTTCTTC.

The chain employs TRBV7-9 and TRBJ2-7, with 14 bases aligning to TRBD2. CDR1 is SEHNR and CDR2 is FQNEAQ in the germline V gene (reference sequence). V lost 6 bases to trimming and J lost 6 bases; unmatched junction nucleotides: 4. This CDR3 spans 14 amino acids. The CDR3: CASRATSGRAEQYF. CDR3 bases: TGTGCCAGCAGGGCGACTAGCGGGAGGGCCGAGCAGTACTTC.

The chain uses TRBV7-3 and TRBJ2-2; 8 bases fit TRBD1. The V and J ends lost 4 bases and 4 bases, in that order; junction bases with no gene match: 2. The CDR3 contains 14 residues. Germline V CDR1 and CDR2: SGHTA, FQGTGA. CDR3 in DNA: TGTGCCAGCAGCTCGGACAGGGTCACCGGGGAGCTGTTTTTT. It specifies CASSSDRVTGELFF.